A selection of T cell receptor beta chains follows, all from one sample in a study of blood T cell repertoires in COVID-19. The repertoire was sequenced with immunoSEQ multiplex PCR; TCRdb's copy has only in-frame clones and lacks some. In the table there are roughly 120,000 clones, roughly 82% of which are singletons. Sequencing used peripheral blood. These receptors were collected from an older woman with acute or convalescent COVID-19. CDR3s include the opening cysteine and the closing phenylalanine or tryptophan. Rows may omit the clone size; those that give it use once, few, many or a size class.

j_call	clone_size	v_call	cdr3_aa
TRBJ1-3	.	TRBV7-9	CASSFSSLSGNTIYF
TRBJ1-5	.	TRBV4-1	CASSQDIAAINQPQHF
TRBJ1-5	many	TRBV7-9	CASSSLPSGNQPQHF
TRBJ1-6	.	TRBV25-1	CASLDSSYNSPLHF
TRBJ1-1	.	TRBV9	CASSGRRDRNTEAFF
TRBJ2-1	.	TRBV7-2	CASSLTWSSYNEQFF
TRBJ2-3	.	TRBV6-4	CASSDTRGGGSDTQYF
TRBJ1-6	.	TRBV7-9	CASSLESSPLHF
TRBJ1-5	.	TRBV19	CASSIVFTRVVNQPQHF
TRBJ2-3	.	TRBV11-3	CASSDGAGGAQYF
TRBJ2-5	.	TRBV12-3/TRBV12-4	CASSFSVETQYF
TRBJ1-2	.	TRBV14	CASSLGTSGYTF
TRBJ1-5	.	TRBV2	CASSESGNQPQHF
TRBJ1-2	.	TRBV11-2	CASSASGGALFGYTF
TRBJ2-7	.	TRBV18	CASSGGQDYEQYF
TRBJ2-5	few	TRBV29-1	CSGHLQVQETQYF
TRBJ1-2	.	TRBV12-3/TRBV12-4	CASSLAQTYGYTF
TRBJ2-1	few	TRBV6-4	CASSDSGGGSYNEQFF
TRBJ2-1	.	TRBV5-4	CASSLARGGSYNEQFF
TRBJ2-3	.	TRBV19	CASSQTSGSDTQYF
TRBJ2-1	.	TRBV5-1	CASSLARGSEQFF
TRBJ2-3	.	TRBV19	CASTLSGGITDTQYF
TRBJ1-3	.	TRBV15	CATSRDAVPGNTIYF